A single sample is the source of the 30 T cell receptor beta chains below, sequenced in a study of control samples from healthy donors and cancer patients. Sequencing used immunoSEQ multiplex PCR; TCRdb keeps in-frame clones, though not all of them. The data show tens of thousands of clones, 91% seen once. Material: blood. Receptor source: a man aged 45-65 years in good health.

The chain is built from TRBV5-1 and TRBJ2-7; 7 bases fit TRBD1. The junction had 8 bases not matched to a gene; V was cut back by 3 bases and J by 5 bases. The CDR3 runs 14 residues. Germline V gene sequence: CDR1 SGHRS, CDR2 YFSETQ. CDR3 protein: CASSSRTGENEQYF. In nucleotides, the CDR3 is TGCGCCAGCAGCTCGCGGACAGGTGAGAACGAGCAGTACTTC.

The chain combines TRBV21-1 with TRBJ1-5. TRBV21-1 is noted as a pseudogene. This CDR3 spans 16 amino acids. The CDR3 sequence: CASSILVDGGNQPQHF. As DNA, the CDR3 is TGTGCCAGCAGCATCCTCGTCGACGGAGGCAATCAGCCCCAGCATTTT.

The rearrangement uses TRBV11-1 and TRBJ1-4, with D uncertain. The CDR3 spans 14 residues. V was clipped by 2 bases and J by 5 bases, with 9 bases between them. The V gene's germline CDR1 is SGHAT and CDR2 FQDESV (reference sequence). The CDR3 region is CASSLTSQNEKLFF. The CDR3 DNA is TGTGCCAGCAGCTTAACAAGTCAGAATGAAAAACTGTTTTTT.

The gene calls are TRBV5-1 and TRBJ1-6; 9 bases map to TRBD1. Germline values: CDR1 SGHRS, CDR2 YFSETQ. The CDR3 is 15 amino acids. V was clipped by 0 bases and J by 9 bases; unmatched bases: 4. The DNA for the CDR3 is TGCGCCAGCAGCTTGGCCGGGACAGGGATTTCACCCCTCCACTTT. It codes for CASSLAGTGISPLHF. Together with reference TRBV5-1 and TRBJ1-6, the CDR3 gives the full variable domain: KAGVTQTPRYLIKTRGQQVTLSCSPISGHRSVSWYQQTPGQGLQFLFEYFSETQRNKGNFPGRFSGRQFSNSRSEMNVSTLELGDSALYLCASSLAGTGISPLHFGNGTRLTVT.

The chain uses TRBV23-1 and TRBJ1-1; no clear D gene. TRBV23-1 is identified as an open reading frame with a role that is uncertain. The CDR3 loop spans 14 amino acids. The V gene lost 3 bases and the J gene lost 1 base, with 9 bases spanning the gap. The CDR3 spells CASSQPAGNTEAFF. In DNA form, the CDR3 reads TGCGCCAGCAGTCAGCCGGCGGGGAACACTGAAGCTTTCTTT.

The table lists this clone with a count of one. V is TRBV11-2 and J is TRBJ2-7, with TRBD2 matching 10 bases. This CDR3 spans 17 amino acids. V was clipped by 1 base and J by 4 bases; unmatched bases: 10. Germline CDR1 reads SGHAT; CDR2 reads FQNNGV. The CDR3 loop is CASSLGFTSGDLYEQYF. The CDR3 coding sequence is TGTGCCAGCAGCTTAGGTTTTACTAGCGGGGATCTTTACGAGCAGTACTTC.

The chain recombines TRBV5-1 with TRBJ1-2, with D tentatively TRBD1 (5 bases). CDR3 length: 13 amino acids. V was shortened by 9 bases and J by 6 bases, with 18 bases between the two germline ends. CDR1 is SGHRS and CDR2 is YFSETQ in the germline V gene. The CDR3, as DNA: TGCGCCACCAGTGCAACCGGGGACGATGGCTACACCTTC. It yields the protein CATSATGDDGYTF.

This sequence joins TRBV7-2 and TRBJ2-3; no reliable D call. The CDR3 loop spans 14 amino acids. CDR1 SGHTA and CDR2 FQGNSA come from the germline V gene. With 5 bases removed from V and 0 bases from J, the gap between germline ends came to 9 bases. Written as DNA, the CDR3 is TGTGCCAGCAGCAAAGAATTTAGCACAGATACGCAGTATTTT. This translates into CASSKEFSTDTQYF. Together with reference TRBV7-2 and TRBJ2-3, the CDR3 gives the full variable domain: GAGVSQSPSNKVTEKGKDVELRCDPISGHTALYWYRQSLGQGLEFLIYFQGNSAPDKSGLPSDRFSAERTGGSVSTLTIQRTQQEDSAVYLCASSKEFSTDTQYFGPGTRLTVL.

V usage is TRBV7-2 and J usage is TRBJ1-4; D is unresolved. Germline loops: CDR1 SGHTA, CDR2 FQGNSA. V was pared by 1 base and J by 2 bases, with 5 bases between. The CDR3 has 14 amino acids. The CDR3 sequence is CASSLEWTNEKLFF. CDR3 DNA: TGTGCCAGCAGCTTAGAGTGGACTAATGAAAAACTGTTTTTT.

The rearrangement joins TRBV7-9 to TRBJ2-5, with 7 positions matching TRBD1. This CDR3 has 18 residues. The V and J ends lost 0 bases and 2 bases, in that order; junction bases with no gene match: 12. Germline lookup yields CDR1 SEHNR and CDR2 FQNEAQ (reference sequence). The CDR3 reads CASSLADRVLASQETQYF. DNA of the CDR3: TGTGCCAGCAGCTTAGCAGACAGGGTTTTAGCTAGTCAAGAGACCCAGTACTTC.

Worth noting for this clone: Other DNA sequences in the same sample also yield this CDR3. The chain combines TRBV11-3 with TRBJ1-1; no clear D gene. V dropped 1 base and J dropped 0 bases, with 3 bases sitting between them. This CDR3 has 13 amino acids. CDR1 is SGHNT and CDR2 is YENEEA in the germline V gene. For the CDR3, the DNA is TGTGCCAGCAGCTTAGGAGTGAACACTGAAGCTTTCTTT. Protein product: CASSLGVNTEAFF.

The rearrangement links TRBV7-2 to TRBJ1-5; D perhaps matches TRBD1 (6 bases). V lost 1 base and J 0 bases, leaving 10 bases between the germline ends. CDR3 size: 16 residues. Germline V lookup: CDR1 SGHTA, CDR2 FQGNSA. In nucleotides, the CDR3 is TGTGCCAGCAGCTTAGAAGGGGGGCTTAGCAATCAGCCCCAGCATTTT. Translation: CASSLEGGLSNQPQHF.

The CDR3 loop reads CASSLDGLNEKLFF. The CDR3 DNA reads TGTGCCAGCAGCCTCGACGGACTCAATGAAAAACTGTTTTTT. This chain joins TRBV7-2 and TRBJ1-4; D remains ambiguous. V was clipped by 5 bases and J by 5 bases, with 12 bases between them. CDR1 is SGHTA, CDR2 FQGNSA, per germline. The CDR3 has 14 residues.

The chain carries TRBV7-2 and TRBJ1-2; maybe TRBD1 (6 bases). The CDR3 has 17 amino acids. Germline V gene sequence: CDR1 SGHTA, CDR2 FQGNSA. The V end was cut by 2 bases, the J end by 1 base, with 17 bases between. CDR3 amino acids: CASSLFSRPDSNYGYTF. The CDR3 DNA follows: TGTGCCAGCAGCTTATTTTCTCGTCCGGACAGTAACTATGGCTACACCTTC.

The genes are TRBV5-1 and TRBJ2-1; D is unresolved. With 0 bases removed from V and 9 bases from J, the gap between germline ends came to 7 bases. The CDR3 is 12 residues long. Per the germline V gene, CDR1 is SGHRS and CDR2 is YFSETQ. The CDR3 bases are TGCGCCAGCAGCTTGGGACTCGGTGAGCAGTTCTTC. Its protein is CASSLGLGEQFF.

The V gene is TRBV5-6, the J gene TRBJ1-2; possible D gene TRBD1, 5 bases. CDR1 SGHDT and CDR2 YYEEEE come from the germline V gene. The V end lost 3 bases, the J end lost 12 bases, and 6 bases lay between the germline ends. The CDR3 is 9 amino acids. DNA for the CDR3: TGTGCCAGCAGCTGGGGGGACACCTTC. Translated: CASSWGDTF.

The rearrangement joins TRBV11-2 to TRBJ1-6, with 8 bases aligning to TRBD1. Trimming cost V 4 bases and J 0 bases; bases outside gene matches: 2. The CDR3 is 16 residues long. Germline V gives CDR1 SGHAT, CDR2 FQNNGV. The CDR3 DNA follows: TGTGCCAGCAGCTCTACAGGGGGCTCCTATAATTCACCCCTCCACTTT. It codes for CASSSTGGSYNSPLHF. Variable domain in full (rest from reference TRBV11-2 and TRBJ1-6): EAGVAQSPRYKIIEKRQSVAFWCNPISGHATLYWYQQILGQGPKLLIQFQNNGVVDDSQLPKDRFSAERLKGVDSTLKIQPAKLEDSAVYLCASSSTGGSYNSPLHFGNGTRLTVT.

The chain carries TRBV27 and TRBJ2-1; 11 bases map to TRBD2. Germline V gene sequence: CDR1 MNHEY, CDR2 SMNVEV (reference sequence). V lost 7 bases and J lost 5; bases outside the gene matches: 19. The CDR3 has 19 residues. CDR3 residues: CASKDPASGGTQPHNEQFF. In nucleotides, the CDR3 is TGTGCCAGCAAGGACCCGGCTAGCGGGGGGACCCAACCCCACAATGAGCAGTTCTTC.

CDR3 region: CASRGQGTTNYTF. The CDR3 bases are TGTGCCAGCAGGGGACAGGGGACTACCAACTACACCTTC. The chain couples TRBV6-5 to TRBJ1-2; 10 positions agree with TRBD1. The CDR3 runs to 13 residues. CDR1 is MNHEY and CDR2 is SVGAGI in the germline V gene. The junction had 8 bases not matched to a gene; V was cut back by 6 bases and J by 10 bases.

The chain combines TRBV3-1 (or the pseudogene TRBV3-2) with TRBJ1-2, with TRBD1 matching over 7 bases. This CDR3 spans 13 amino acids. V dropped 3 bases and J dropped 7; count of bases not matched to a gene: 5. In germline, CDR1 is LGHDT, CDR2 YNNKEL (reference sequence). The CDR3 loop reads CASSQTGLSGYTF. The CDR3 region has the DNA TGTGCCAGCAGCCAGACAGGGTTAAGTGGCTACACCTTC.

This rearrangement joins TRBV2 to TRBJ1-3; 8 bases align to TRBD1. The trim removed 6 bases at V and 4 bases at J, leaving 2 bases unmatched. Germline assignment: CDR1 SNHLY and CDR2 FYNNEI. This CDR3 region has 13 residues. CDR3 in DNA: TGTGCCAGCAGGACAGGGGAAGGAAACACCATATATTTT. This sequence encodes CASRTGEGNTIYF.

The rearrangement uses TRBV6-5 and TRBJ2-7, with 10 bases that match TRBD1. The CDR3 is 14 residues long. Per the germline V gene, CDR1 is MNHEY and CDR2 is SVGAGI. Germline trimming cut 6 bases from V and 5 bases from J; bases unmatched to any gene: 7. This chain's CDR3 is CASRRGQGINEQYF. CDR3 coding DNA: TGTGCCAGCAGGAGGGGACAGGGGATTAACGAGCAGTACTTC.

The chain joins TRBV25-1 to TRBJ1-2, with 7 bases lining up with TRBD1. This CDR3 spans 14 amino acids. The V gene's germline CDR1 is MGHDK and CDR2 SYGVNS. The junction had 11 bases not matched to a gene; V was cut back by 6 bases and J by 7 bases. This CDR3 is CASSWTGGLGGYTF. CDR3 bases: TGTGCCAGCAGCTGGACAGGTGGATTGGGTGGCTACACCTTC.

J is TRBJ2-7 and V is TRBV7-2; possible D gene TRBD1, 6 bases. Trimming stripped 1 base from V and 3 bases from J, with 13 bases between. This CDR3 has 15 residues. Per the germline V gene, CDR1 is SGHTA and CDR2 is FQGNSA. CDR3: CASSLGQGTIYEQYF. CDR3 coding DNA: TGTGCCAGCAGCTTAGGGCAGGGGACCATCTACGAGCAGTACTTC.

The chain is built from TRBV27 and TRBJ1-6; D is ambiguous. CDR1 MNHEY and CDR2 SMNVEV come from the germline V gene (reference sequence). The CDR3 contains 13 residues. The germline V and J ends were trimmed by 5 bases and 14 bases, with 16 bases remaining between them. CDR3 DNA sequence: TGTGCCAGCAGTCCCGGGGTAGGGCCCACCCTCCACTTT. It specifies CASSPGVGPTLHF.

The chain employs TRBV6-4 and TRBJ1-1; 10 bases are shared with TRBD1. V shed 4 bases and J 0 bases; nucleotides not matched to a gene: 2. This CDR3 has 15 residues. The germline CDR1 and CDR2 sequences are MRHNA and SNTAGT. This CDR3 is CASSVDRGMNTEAFF. For the CDR3, the DNA is TGTGCCAGCAGTGTGGACAGGGGGATGAACACTGAAGCTTTCTTT.

The chain's CDR3 is CASSSKRGGGHTDTQYF. The CDR3 nucleotides are TGTGCCAGCAGCTCCAAGCGGGGGGGCGGTCATACAGATACGCAGTATTTT. The genes are TRBV7-2 and TRBJ2-3; 10 nucleotides align to TRBD2. V dropped 4 bases and J dropped 3; count of bases not matched to a gene: 10. The CDR3 is 17 amino acids. CDR1 and CDR2 (germline): SGHTA, FQGNSA.

The chain employs TRBV7-2 and TRBJ1-2; TRBD1 might be the D (6 bases). V was clipped by 3 bases and J by 8 bases, with 13 bases between them. Per the germline V gene, CDR1 is SGHTA and CDR2 is FQGNSA. This CDR3 has 13 residues. CDR3 protein: CASSFNRATGYTF. CDR3 DNA sequence: TGTGCCAGCAGCTTTAACAGGGCCACCGGCTACACCTTC. The full variable domain, completed using reference TRBV7-2 and TRBJ1-2, is GAGVSQSPSNKVTEKGKDVELRCDPISGHTALYWYRQSLGQGLEFLIYFQGNSAPDKSGLPSDRFSAERTGGSVSTLTIQRTQQEDSAVYLCASSFNRATGYTFGSGTRLTVV.

This clone was seen only once. This sequence joins TRBV6-2 or TRBV6-3 and TRBJ1-6; D is possibly TRBD1 (6 bases). Germline V gene data show CDR1 as MNHEY and CDR2 as SVGEGT. The V and J ends lost 6 bases and 6 bases respectively, with 9 bases between them. CDR3 length equals 13 residues. In DNA form, the CDR3 reads TGTGCCAGCAGCTTGGACAGTAATTCACCCCTCCACTTT. Translating it yields CASSLDSNSPLHF.

This CDR3 reads CASSPQSGQTQYF. CDR3 DNA: TGTGCCAGCAGCCCCCAGTCGGGGCAGACCCAGTACTTC. The J gene is TRBJ2-5, the V gene TRBV7-2; D assignment may be TRBD1 or TRBD2 (5 bases each). Germline values: CDR1 SGHTA, CDR2 FQGNSA. The CDR3 runs to 13 residues. The V end was cut by 5 bases, the J end by 6 bases, with 13 bases between.